Following are 16 T cell receptor beta chains from one sample sequenced in a study of cytomegalovirus exposure and HLA in healthy donors. 60 Vbeta and 13 Jbeta primers were used in PCR. Repertoires were generated with immunoSEQ multiplex PCR, while TCRdb's copy carries only in-frame clones and drops some. The sample contains about 160,000 clones, around 84% of which appear only once. The sequenced sample consisted of PBMCs. The receptors derive from a man between 18 and 29 years old in good health and CMV-seropositive.

The chain is built from TRBV18 and TRBJ2-5, with D possibly matching TRBD2 (5 bases). This CDR3 has 14 residues. In germline, CDR1 is KGHSH, CDR2 LQKENI. V lost 2 bases and J lost 4, with 11 bases in between. The CDR3 nucleotides are TGTGCCAGCTCACCATATGAAGGGAGAGAGACCCAGTACTTC. Translating gives CASSPYEGRETQYF.

The chain employs TRBV30 and TRBJ1-6; D possibly corresponds to TRBD1 (5 bases). Trimming removed 1 base at V and 7 bases at J, with 17 bases between. Looked up from germline, CDR1 is GTSNPN and CDR2 is SVGIG (reference sequence). This CDR3 contains 16 residues. DNA for the CDR3: TGTGCCTGGAGTGGACCGCGGGGGGATGGAAATTCACCCCTCCACTTT. It is translated as CAWSGPRGDGNSPLHF. Using reference TRBV30 and TRBJ1-6 for the parts outside the CDR3, the full variable domain is SQTIHQWPATLVQPVGSPLSLECTVEGTSNPNLYWYRQAAGRGLQLLFYSVGIGQISSEVPQNLSASRPQDRQFILSSKKLLLSDSGFYLCAWSGPRGDGNSPLHFGNGTRLTVT.

V is TRBV7-8 and J is TRBJ2-3; weak D call: TRBD2 (6 bases). This CDR3 comprises 17 residues. Trimming pared 3 bases from V and 2 bases from J, leaving 18 bases between. Germline CDR1 is SGHVS and CDR2 is FQNEAQ. The CDR3 sequence: CASSFYLLARSTDTQYF. In DNA form, the CDR3 reads TGTGCCAGCAGCTTCTACCTCCTAGCGCGCTCCACAGATACGCAGTATTTT. Full variable domain (outside the CDR3, taken from reference TRBV7-8 and TRBJ2-3): GAGVSQSPRYKVAKRGQDVALRCDPISGHVSLFWYQQALGQGPEFLTYFQNEAQLDKSGLPSDRFFAERPEGSVSTLKIQRTQQEDSAVYLCASSFYLLARSTDTQYFGPGTRLTVL.

J is TRBJ1-1 and V is TRBV14; no clear D. The germline V gene has CDR1 SGHDN and CDR2 FVKESK. Trimming pared 0 bases from V and 5 bases from J, leaving 16 bases between. The CDR3 extends over 16 amino acids. The CDR3 spells CASSQEMVLTGTEAFF. CDR3 nucleotide sequence: TGTGCCAGCAGCCAAGAAATGGTCCTTACGGGGACTGAAGCTTTCTTT.

V usage is TRBV7-6 and J usage is TRBJ2-5, with D perhaps TRBD2 (5 bases). CDR3 length: 12 residues. Trimming removed 5 bases at V and 10 bases at J, with 14 bases between. CDR1 is SGHVS, CDR2 FNYEAQ, per germline. The DNA for the CDR3 is TGTGCCAGCAGCCCCCACGGGGAAGTCCAGTACTTC. This translates into CASSPHGEVQYF. Full variable domain (rest looked up from reference TRBV7-6 and TRBJ2-5): GAGVSQSPRYKVTKRGQDVALRCDPISGHVSLYWYRQALGQGPEFLTYFNYEAQQDKSGLPNDRFSAERPEGSISTLTIQRTEQRDSAMYRCASSPHGEVQYFGPGTRLLVL.

DNA for the CDR3: TGTGCCAGCTCACCCGGACGACAGGGGGTGGGTGGTGGCTACACCTTC. Residues: CASSPGRQGVGGGYTF. The V gene is TRBV18, the J gene TRBJ1-2; TRBD1 matches at 9 bases. The CDR3 runs to 16 residues. Trimming at V came to 3 bases and at J to 7 bases, leaving 12 bases not matched to a gene. Germline V gives CDR1 KGHSH, CDR2 LQKENI.

This clone has just one count. The rearrangement joins TRBV2 to TRBJ2-5; TRBD2 matches at 7 bases. From germline, CDR1 is SNHLY and CDR2 FYNNEI. This CDR3 is built from 14 residues. The trim removed 7 bases at V and 1 base at J, leaving 6 bases unmatched. The CDR3, as DNA: TGTGCCAGCAACCCAGCGGGAATCCAAGAGACCCAGTACTTC. Amino acid sequence: CASNPAGIQETQYF.

This rearrangement joins TRBV21-1 to TRBJ2-5; TRBD1 was called by the table and not checked on the DNA. TRBV21-1 is given as a pseudogene. The CDR3 length is 15 residues. CDR3 DNA sequence: TGTGCCAGCAGCAAAGTGAGACAGGGGGTGGAGACCCAGTACTTC. Amino acids: CASSKVRQGVETQYF.

CDR3 loop: CASSRAGIAGNTIYF. The CDR3 region has the DNA TGTGCCAGCAGCAGGGCGGGGATAGCCGGAAACACCATATATTTT. The chain uses TRBV27 and TRBJ1-3; maybe TRBD1 (5 bases). Trimming shortened V by 6 bases and J by 4 bases, and 16 bases separated the two germline ends. The CDR3 sequence is 15 residues long. Germline assignment: CDR1 MNHEY and CDR2 SMNVEV (reference sequence).

V and J are TRBV7-8 and TRBJ1-1; the match to TRBD1 covers 7 bases. Germline V lookup: CDR1 SGHVS, CDR2 FQNEAQ. Unmatched junction bases numbered 3, after V lost 4 bases and J lost 4 bases. The CDR3 length is 13 residues. The DNA for the CDR3 is TGTGCCAGCAGCTCCGCAGGGGGCACTGAAGCTTTCTTT. This gives the protein CASSSAGGTEAFF.

The V and J genes are TRBV6-5 and TRBJ1-1; a possible D gene is TRBD1 (6 bases). The V end lost 5 bases, the J end lost 4 bases, and 11 bases lay between the germline ends. This CDR3 contains 13 residues. Germline values: CDR1 MNHEY, CDR2 SVGAGI. The CDR3, as DNA: TGTGCCAGCAGTACCGGGGGGGCCACTGAAGCTTTCTTT. This encodes CASSTGGATEAFF.

The V and J genes are TRBV6-6 and TRBJ1-1; TRBD1 matches 7 bases. With 10 bases clipped from V and 4 bases from J, the junction kept 3 bases outside the gene matches. Germline lookup yields CDR1 MNHNY and CDR2 SVGAGI (reference sequence). There are 11 residues in the CDR3. CDR3 in DNA: TGTGCCACGCAGGGGGGCACTGAAGCTTTCTTT. Translation: CATQGGTEAFF.

This clone was counted a few times. This sequence joins TRBV5-6 and TRBJ2-5; tentative D call: TRBD1 (6 bases). Trimming took off 1 base at V and 1 base at J, with 11 bases between the two ends. Per the germline V gene, CDR1 is SGHDT and CDR2 is YYEEEE. The CDR3 is 15 amino acids. In DNA form, the CDR3 reads TGTGCCAGCAGCTTGTCGGCAGGGGCCCAAGAGACCCAGTACTTC. It encodes CASSLSAGAQETQYF.

The gene calls are TRBV4-2 and TRBJ2-3, with 10 positions matching TRBD2. V lost 8 bases, J lost 1 base, and 3 bases stayed unmatched. Germline loops: CDR1 LGHNA, CDR2 YNFKEQ. The CDR3 runs to 14 residues. CDR3 coding DNA: TGTGCCAGCGGGAGCGGGGGGGGCACAGATACGCAGTATTTT. It codes for CASGSGGGTDTQYF.

The V and J genes are TRBV11-3 and TRBJ2-7, with 8 bases aligning to TRBD1. This CDR3 spans 16 amino acids. CDR1 and CDR2 (germline): SGHNT, YENEEA. The V gene end was trimmed by 4 bases and the J gene end by 1 base; junction bases not matched to a gene: 9. CDR3 bases: TGTGCCAGCAGCTCGGGACAGGCAACCCTTTCCTACGAGCAGTACTTC. Translated: CASSSGQATLSYEQYF.

The rearrangement links TRBV6-1 to TRBJ1-2; D is unresolved. The germline V and J ends were trimmed by 6 bases and 4 bases, with 9 bases remaining between them. CDR3 length: 12 amino acids. Per the germline V gene, CDR1 is MNHNS and CDR2 is SASEGT. The CDR3: CASRGGGYGYTF. CDR3 nucleotide sequence: TGTGCCAGCAGGGGCGGAGGCTATGGCTACACCTTC.